The clone carrying this T cell receptor (beta chain) occurred many times. As yet, its antigen is unknown. Individual cDNA molecules received unique molecular identifiers. A single record per CDR3 protein comes from TCRdb applying MiXCR to the 5' RACE reads. This sample has 40,000 or so distinct CDR3 sequences, with around 10% found just once. The data belong to a study of early T cells in non-severe SARS-CoV-2 infection. Across the whole study: Sequencing was performed on bulk RNA from unsorted whole blood, leaving chains unpaired.

Study results and limitations: Matches to VDJdb favored anti-spike CD8 responses and missed private and CD4 specificities.

The germline CDR1 and CDR2 sequences are DFQATT and SNEGSKA (reference sequence). This CDR3 is built from 15 residues. V was trimmed by 6 bases and J by 1 base, leaving 19 bases between them. The specimen was whole blood. This chain uses TRBV20-1 with TRBJ2-7; D is uncertain. The TCR was taken from an adult who was a healthcare worker with PCR-confirmed SARS-CoV-2 infection or an uninfected control (not recorded which). CDR3 in DNA: TGCAGTGCGGGTCAGAAAGGCCAGGAATCCTACGAGCAGTACTTC. It codes for CSAGQKGQESYEQYF.